This T cell receptor beta chain was captured by sequencing in a study of identifying expanded T cells in peripheral blood. Study-wide findings and caveats: Over approximately two and four weeks, about 15 and 19 clones changed, versus approximately 1.2 between replicates.

Collection occurred without any documented infections or immune events in donors. The method was immunoSEQ multiplex PCR; TCRdb's version includes in-frame clones alone and lacks a portion of them. There are tens of thousands of clones in the sample; more than 70% occur only once, and approximately 4% lies in the top ten. This clone appeared once. Its antigen is as yet unknown. The CDR3 runs 15 residues. Germline V gene lookup returns CDR1 LGHNA and CDR2 YNFKEQ. Trimming took 3 bases from V and 7 from J; bases not matched to a gene: 9. Sequenced input: blood. The chain recombines TRBV4-2 with TRBJ1-2, with 9 bases aligning to TRBD1. The receptor was derived from a person between 18 and 75 years old in good health. The CDR3 sequence: CASSQAQGAGSGYTF. CDR3 sequence (DNA): TGTGCCAGCAGCCAGGCACAGGGGGCTGGCTCTGGCTACACCTTC.